This T cell receptor beta chain was captured by sequencing in a study of cytomegalovirus exposure and HLA in healthy donors. The study, taken as a whole, reports: The investigators catalogued about 170 TCR beta chains as cytomegalovirus-associated. Under in vitro conditions, three CMV-associated chains were confirmed as specific for CMV antigens. Prediction of most subjects' HLA-A and HLA-B alleles by TCR beta sequences was reportedly accurate.

Germline assignment: CDR1 SEHNR and CDR2 FQNEAQ (reference sequence). J lost 3 bases, V lost 6 bases, and 8 bases had no gene match. The CDR3 length is 16 residues. Comment on this clone: Its target is not known.

PCR used 60 Vbeta primers and 13 Jbeta primers. Sequenced by immunoSEQ multiplex PCR; TCRdb stores in-frame clones only, minus some. The sample gives 85,000 to 100,000 clones, around 77% of which show up once; approximately 7% is in the top ten. The receptor's source is a man aged 50 to 60 in good health and CMV-seropositive. The V and J genes are TRBV7-9 and TRBJ2-1; 10 bases line up with TRBD1. Sequenced sample: PBMCs. DNA of the CDR3: TGTGCCAGCAGACCCGGACAGGGGGGTTTCTACAATGAGCAGTTCTTC. This sequence encodes CASRPGQGGFYNEQFF.